Listed here are 13 T cell receptor beta chains from one sample, sequenced in a study of CD8 T cells in ankylosing spondylitis. TCRdb itself ran the 5' RACE reads through MiXCR, one entry per CDR3 protein. The repertoire holds approximately 300,000 distinct CDR3 sequences, with around 20% as singletons. Sequencing used blood, either unsorted or a sorted T cell fraction (not recorded which). These receptor sequences come from a male donor with ankylosing spondylitis or in good health (not recorded which).

This clonotype was recorded a few times. The rearrangement joins TRBV29-1 to TRBJ2-2; 10 bases line up with TRBD1. Per germline, CDR1 SQVTM and CDR2 ANQGSEA. The CDR3 extends over 14 amino acids. J gave up 4 bases and V 7 bases, and 6 bases lay outside the gene matches. CDR3: CSADRGPATGELFF. DNA of the CDR3: TGCAGCGCAGACAGGGGGCCGGCCACCGGGGAGCTGTTTTTT.

This clonotype was found a few times. This chain joins TRBV5-1 and TRBJ1-6; 10 bases are a match to TRBD1. CDR3 length equals 15 residues. Germline CDR1 and CDR2: SGHRS and YFSETQ. The trim removed 5 bases at V and 7 bases at J, leaving 6 bases unmatched. The chain's CDR3 is CASRAGTGENSPLHF. As DNA, the CDR3 is TGCGCCAGCAGAGCCGGGACAGGGGAAAATTCACCCCTCCACTTT.

This chain joins TRBV10-3 and TRBJ2-1, with 7 bases matching TRBD1. Germline V gene lookup returns CDR1 ENHRY and CDR2 SYGVKD. Trimming removed 6 bases from V and 4 bases from J; junction bases left unmatched: 6. The CDR3 is 14 amino acids. CDR3 sequence reads: CAIRGQTIYNEQFF. The DNA for the CDR3 is TGTGCCATCAGGGGACAGACCATATACAATGAGCAGTTCTTC.

There are a few counts of this clonotype. The J gene is TRBJ2-1, the V gene TRBV4-1, with D maybe TRBD2 (6 bases). There are 17 residues in the CDR3. Germline CDR1 MGHRA, CDR2 YSYEKL. The V end was cut by 4 bases, the J end by 0 bases, with 16 bases between. CDR3 sequence (DNA): TGCGCCAGCAGCCCTTGGGGACTCACGAGCTCCTACAATGAGCAGTTCTTC. Translated: CASSPWGLTSSYNEQFF.

J is TRBJ2-3 and V is TRBV5-1; D is unresolved. The CDR3 length is 18 residues. In germline, CDR1 is SGHRS, CDR2 YFSETQ. The ends were cut back, 0 bases at V and 3 bases at J, with 20 bases in the middle. CDR3 in amino acids: CASSLGPRGTLGTDTQYF. In DNA, the CDR3 is TGCGCCAGCAGCTTGGGGCCCCGTGGCACCTTGGGGACAGATACGCAGTATTTT.

There are many counts of this clonotype. The V gene is TRBV5-8, the J gene TRBJ1-3; 7 bases line up with TRBD1. V gave up 3 bases and J gave up 5 bases; unmatched junction bases: 8. Germline CDR1 is SGHTS and CDR2 is YDEGEE. CDR3 size: 15 residues. The CDR3 loop reads CASSSPRQGRNTIYF. The DNA of the CDR3 is TGTGCCAGCAGCTCTCCCCGACAGGGCCGAAACACCATATATTTT.

This chain joins TRBV7-8 and TRBJ2-5, with 8 bases fitting TRBD1. Germline loops: CDR1 SGHVS, CDR2 FQNEAQ. The CDR3 totals 13 residues. V dropped 5 bases and J dropped 3; count of bases not matched to a gene: 2. DNA of the CDR3: TGTGCCAGCAGCCCGGGACAGGAAGAGACCCAGTACTTC. Its protein product is CASSPGQEETQYF.

The chain recombines TRBV23-1 with TRBJ2-7; the D is unclear. TRBV23-1 qualifies as an ORF whose function is uncertain. The CDR3 covers 14 residues. This chain's CDR3 is CASSQFSGSHEQYV. The CDR3 DNA is TGCGCCAGCAGTCAATTTTCGGGCTCCCACGAGCAGTACGTC.

The chain carries TRBV7-8 and TRBJ1-2; D is uncertain. This CDR3 has 15 residues. With 1 base removed from V and 3 bases from J, the gap between germline ends came to 12 bases. In germline, CDR1 is SGHVS, CDR2 FQNEAQ. CDR3 nucleotides: TGTGCCAGCAGCTTAGTAGGGCTCACTGACTATGGCTACACCTTC. Translating gives CASSLVGLTDYGYTF.

This clonotype was recorded at least ten times. The chain combines TRBV5-1 with TRBJ2-5; D is perhaps TRBD2 (6 bases). The V gene's germline CDR1 is SGHRS and CDR2 YFSETQ. The CDR3 consists of 14 residues. The germline V and J ends were trimmed by 0 bases and 4 bases, with 10 bases remaining between them. The CDR3 DNA is TGCGCCAGCAGCTTGGAGGGAGGAGCAGAGACCCAGTACTTC. It encodes CASSLEGGAETQYF.

V usage is TRBV7-8 and J usage is TRBJ2-1; D unresolved. This CDR3 comprises 16 residues. Germline V gene sequence: CDR1 SGHVS, CDR2 FQNEAQ. V was trimmed by 5 bases and J by 0 bases, leaving 14 bases between them. The CDR3 spells CASSRFGLDSYNEQFF. DNA for the CDR3: TGTGCCAGCAGCCGGTTTGGTCTCGACTCCTACAATGAGCAGTTCTTC.

The chain joins TRBV5-4 to TRBJ2-2, with a weak D call TRBD1 (5 bases). CDR1 SGHNT and CDR2 YYREEE come from the germline V gene (reference sequence). Trimming shortened V by 0 bases and J by 8 bases, and 11 bases separated the two germline ends. This CDR3 spans 14 amino acids. The chain's CDR3 is CASSLVQGKGELFF. Here the CDR3 DNA reads TGTGCCAGCAGCTTGGTGCAGGGTAAGGGGGAGCTGTTTTTT.

This clonotype was counted ten times or more. The chain couples TRBV5-1 to TRBJ2-2; D is perhaps TRBD1 (6 bases). Between the trimmed V and J ends, which lost 5 bases and 2 bases, there was a span of 16 bases. CDR3 length: 16 residues. Germline-derived CDR1 and CDR2 are SGHRS and YFSETQ. The DNA of the CDR3 is TGCGCCAGCAGTAAACAGGGTCCACCTAACACCGGGGAGCTGTTTTTT. Translation gives CASSKQGPPNTGELFF.